The next 2 T cell receptor beta chains were all read from a single sample in a study of a mutant IDH1 vaccine in newly diagnosed glioma. Specified time point: baseline, week 1 (first vaccination visit). Treatment reported: pre-vaccination baseline after standard-of-care therapy. Clones were sequenced by immunoSEQ multiplex PCR, and TCRdb holds only the in-frame ones, with some missing. The data show 65,000 to 70,000 clones, approximately 82% seen once. The sample in question was peripheral blood mononuclear cells (PBMCs), obtained from a glioma patient treated with radiotherapy, temozolomide or both. The receptors derive from a woman between 18 and 30 years old with glioma. Some clones in this sample may be carry-over from other donors' samples.

This chain uses TRBV5-1 with TRBJ2-1; 14 bases align to TRBD2. The V gene end was trimmed by 0 bases and the J gene end by 2 bases; junction bases not matched to a gene: 4. Germline lookup yields CDR1 SGHRS and CDR2 YFSETQ. The CDR3 covers 18 residues. CDR3: CASSLVTSGRAAYNEQFF. CDR3 bases: TGCGCCAGCAGCTTGGTGACTAGCGGGAGGGCCGCCTACAATGAGCAGTTCTTC.

This clone showed up just once. The chain is built from TRBV7-2 and TRBJ1-2; D is possibly TRBD1 (5 bases). The CDR3 length is 11 residues. Germline CDR1 is SGHTA and CDR2 is FQGNSA. V shed 5 bases and J shed 10 bases, with 11 bases lying between them. The CDR3 DNA follows: TGTGCCAGCAGCCCAACAGGAATCTACACCTTC. Translation gives CASSPTGIYTF.